These 22 T cell receptor beta chains were sequenced from one sample in a study of regulatory T cells in long-lasting Graves disease (dated by TCRdb to the early 2020s). The time point label, read with the paper, signifies: persistent/refractory GD, antithyroid drugs over 5 years with positive TRAb. For both TCR sequencing and RNA sequencing, RNA was extracted from PBMCs in TRIzol. Receptor amplification or capture employed multiplex PCR. Sequencing took place on an Illumina HiSeq 4000. To build TCR beta libraries, CDR3 regions were amplified by Arm-PCR using iRepertoire HTBI primers. Using fastp trimming at Q25 and MiXCR clonotype assembly, TCRdb reanalyzed the public sequencing data and kept in-frame beta chains. Rows are unified per CDR3 protein, each entry keeping the most common DNA and genes. The sample table lists 700,000 or so distinct CDR3 sequences, 25% to 35% of them with a count of one. The ten largest clones capture roughly 40% of the sample.

The sequences come from peripheral blood mononuclear cells (PBMCs), collected when the disease was refractory, from a patient treated with antithyroid drugs. The receptors originated from a female donor with Graves disease.

This clonotype came up a few times. The chain uses TRBV2 and TRBJ1-5; D is unclear. Trimming left V 6 bases short and J 0 bases short, with 12 bases between. The V gene's germline CDR1 is SNHLY and CDR2 FYNNEI. The CDR3 runs to 15 residues. The chain's CDR3 is CASRAVQNSNQPQHF. CDR3 sequence (DNA): TGTGCCAGCAGAGCAGTCCAAAATAGCAATCAGCCCCAGCATTTT.

This chain uses TRBV19 with TRBJ2-6; D possibly corresponds to TRBD1 (6 bases). Trimming left V 6 bases short and J 1 base short, with 10 bases between. The V gene's germline CDR1 is LNHDA and CDR2 SQIVND (reference sequence). This CDR3 has 15 amino acids. The chain's CDR3 is CASRTDRSGANVLTF. The DNA of the CDR3 is TGTGCCAGTAGAACCGACAGGTCTGGGGCCAACGTCCTGACTTTC.

The chain couples TRBV7-2 to TRBJ1-1, with 7 bases fitting TRBD1. This CDR3 contains 18 residues. Germline CDR1 and CDR2: SGHTA and FQGNSA. The V segment lost 5 bases and the J segment 0 bases; nucleotides outside the gene matches: 15. The CDR3 coding sequence is TGTGCCAGCAGCCCCTCGACAGGGTTCAGTAATTTGAACACTGAAGCTTTCTTT. Translating gives CASSPSTGFSNLNTEAFF.

This clonotype turned up a few times. CDR3 protein: CASSYSWGRRNEQFF. The CDR3 DNA reads as TGTGCCAGCAGTTACTCTTGGGGTAGGCGCAATGAGCAGTTCTTC. The chain has TRBV6-2 or TRBV6-3 and TRBJ2-1; D uncertain. V was cut by 0 bases and J by 6 bases, with 12 bases left in between. Germline V gene data show CDR1 as MNHEY and CDR2 as SVGEGT. This CDR3 has 15 amino acids.

The chain couples TRBV19 to TRBJ1-6; D perhaps matches TRBD1 (6 bases). The germline CDR1 and CDR2 sequences are LNHDA and SQIVND (reference sequence). The ends were cut back, 11 bases at V and 7 bases at J, with 15 bases in the middle. The CDR3 has 13 residues. The CDR3 DNA sequence: TGTGCCTCAGGTCGGCAGGGGAATTCACCCCTCCACTTT. Encoded protein: CASGRQGNSPLHF.

The gene calls are TRBV12-3 or TRBV12-4 and TRBJ1-5; TRBD1 might be the D (5 bases). The CDR3 sequence is 15 residues long. The V and J ends lost 3 bases and 5 bases respectively, with 14 bases between them. Here the CDR3 reads CASSFGQSSYQPQHF. CDR3 DNA sequence: TGTGCCAGCAGTTTTGGACAAAGTTCTTATCAGCCCCAGCATTTT.

This rearrangement joins TRBV6-1 to TRBJ1-5, with D perhaps TRBD1 (6 bases). Germline V gene lookup returns CDR1 MNHNS and CDR2 SASEGT. This CDR3 is 14 amino acids long. Between the trimmed V and J ends, which lost 5 bases and 3 bases, there was a span of 11 bases. The CDR3 sequence is CASSKDRYNQPQHF. The DNA of the CDR3 is TGTGCCAGCAGTAAAGACAGGTACAATCAGCCCCAGCATTTT.

Notes on this clonotype: A much larger clone lies a single base off, so this may be a read error. This chain joins TRBV20-1 and TRBJ1-1; D remains ambiguous. V gave up 1 base and J gave up 4 bases, with 10 bases separating them. CDR1 and CDR2 from the germline V gene are DFQATT and SNEGSKA (reference sequence). The CDR3 has 13 residues. The CDR3 nucleotides read TGCAGTGCTAGAGTAGGCAGTCTCACTGAAGCTTTCTTT. This translates into CSARVGSLTEAFF.

The chain joins TRBV6-1 to TRBJ1-1, with D uncertain. This CDR3 has 13 residues. Trimming removed 4 bases at V and 1 base at J, with 7 bases between. In germline, CDR1 is MNHNS, CDR2 SASEGT. Here the CDR3 reads CASSVPPNTEAFF. CDR3 bases: TGTGCCAGCAGTGTACCCCCGAACACTGAAGCTTTCTTT.

This rearrangement joins TRBV3-1 to TRBJ1-2, with TRBD1 as a possible D gene (6 bases). The CDR3 runs to 15 residues. Trimming took 1 base from V and 8 from J, leaving 17 bases between them. Germline V lookup: CDR1 LGHDT, CDR2 YNNKEL (reference sequence). The CDR3 here is CASSQAPNRVYGYTF. CDR3 sequence (DNA): TGTGCCAGCAGCCAAGCTCCCAACAGGGTCTACGGCTACACCTTC.

This clonotype was counted ten times or more. The chain employs TRBV2 and TRBJ2-7; no clear D. The CDR3 loop spans 13 amino acids. V dropped 11 bases and J dropped 0 bases, with 14 bases sitting between them. The germline CDR1 and CDR2 sequences are SNHLY and FYNNEI. CDR3 region: CAGLDQSSYEQYF. The CDR3 coding sequence is TGTGCCGGCTTGGACCAGAGCTCCTACGAGCAGTACTTC.

This clonotype has a handful of counts. V gene TRBV30 combines with J gene TRBJ1-2; D ambiguous. Germline-derived CDR1 and CDR2 are GTSNPN and SVGIG (reference sequence). Between the trimmed V and J ends, which lost 2 bases and 8 bases, there was a span of 12 bases. The CDR3 contains 12 residues. The DNA for the CDR3 is TGTGCCTGGAGTCGGGAGGGTGAAGGCTACACCTTC. Translating gives CAWSREGEGYTF.

This clonotype occurred many times. This sequence joins TRBV28 and TRBJ1-2; 7 nucleotides match TRBD1. The CDR3 has 15 amino acids. CDR1 and CDR2 (germline): MDHEN, SYDVKM. The trim removed 6 bases at V and 8 bases at J, leaving 15 bases unmatched. CDR3 sequence: CASRQSTGLTNGYTF. CDR3 DNA: TGTGCCAGCAGACAGTCGACAGGGTTAACGAACGGCTACACCTTC.

This clonotype was counted only a few times. The J gene is TRBJ2-7, the V gene TRBV18; the D is unclear. This CDR3 is 14 amino acids long. Germline-derived CDR1 and CDR2 are KGHSH and LQKENI. V lost 3 bases and J lost 4, with 13 bases in between. CDR3 region: CASSPPGDTYEQYF. For the CDR3, the DNA is TGTGCCAGCTCACCGCCCGGAGATACTTACGAGCAGTACTTC.

This clonotype appeared a few times. The chain is built from TRBV20-1 and TRBJ2-7; a weak D match, TRBD1 (6 bases). V lost 3 bases and J lost 3, with 12 bases in between. Germline CDR1 is DFQATT and CDR2 is SNEGSKA (reference sequence). The CDR3 spans 13 residues. Here the CDR3 reads CSARDSNIYEQYF. CDR3 coding DNA: TGCAGTGCTAGGGACAGCAACATCTACGAGCAGTACTTC.

The chain uses TRBV29-1 and TRBJ1-1; D call uncertain. Germline V gene data show CDR1 as SQVTM and CDR2 as ANQGSEA. CDR3 length: 14 amino acids. Trimming took off 1 base at V and 4 bases at J, with 13 bases between the two ends. The CDR3 is CSVEGGQDGTEAFF. Here the CDR3 DNA reads TGCAGCGTTGAAGGAGGGCAGGACGGCACTGAAGCTTTCTTT.

The J gene is TRBJ1-2, the V gene TRBV6-1, with unresolved D. The V and J ends lost 0 bases and 2 bases respectively, with 10 bases between them. The CDR3 runs to 15 residues. Germline V gives CDR1 MNHNS, CDR2 SASEGT. The CDR3 loop reads CASSEARGTNYGYTF. The CDR3 DNA follows: TGTGCCAGCAGTGAAGCGCGCGGAACGAACTATGGCTACACCTTC.

The chain has TRBV29-1 and TRBJ2-5, with 9 bases aligning to TRBD1. V dropped 6 bases and J dropped 5; count of bases not matched to a gene: 7. Germline-derived CDR1 and CDR2 are SQVTM and ANQGSEA. This CDR3 spans 13 amino acids. DNA for the CDR3: TGCAGCGTGGGACAGGGAGGTCTGGAGACCCAGTACTTC. It encodes CSVGQGGLETQYF.

This clonotype was recorded a few times. The chain links TRBV30 to TRBJ1-1; TRBD1 is a possible D gene (5 bases). V was pared by 7 bases and J by 5 bases, with 17 bases between. This CDR3 is 13 amino acids long. Germline CDR1 and CDR2: GTSNPN and SVGIG (reference sequence). The CDR3 DNA sequence: TGTGCCTCGACCTTCGACCGGGGGACTGAAGCTTTCTTT. It translates to CASTFDRGTEAFF.

This clonotype was counted a few times. The chain employs TRBV12-3 or TRBV12-4 and TRBJ2-7; no clear D. The ends were cut back, 7 bases at V and 3 bases at J, with 4 bases in the middle. The CDR3 is 10 amino acids. CDR3 region: CASKGYEQYF. CDR3 DNA sequence: TGTGCCAGCAAGGGCTACGAGCAGTACTTC.

The chain joins TRBV7-2 to TRBJ2-3; perhaps TRBD1 as D (6 bases). Deletions cut 7 bases from V and 0 bases from J, with 14 bases between. This CDR3 has 15 residues. Germline V gene data show CDR1 as SGHTA and CDR2 as FQGNSA. The CDR3 loop reads CASTMTGTSTDTQYF. For the CDR3, the DNA is TGTGCCAGCACCATGACAGGAACTAGCACAGATACGCAGTATTTT.

This chain connects TRBV13 to TRBJ2-7; D is perhaps TRBD1 or TRBD2 (5 bases each). The CDR3 runs 15 residues. The germline gives CDR1 PRHDT, CDR2 FYEKMQ (reference sequence). The V gene lost 0 bases and the J gene lost 9 bases, with 18 bases spanning the gap. Written as DNA, the CDR3 is TGTGCCAGCAGCTTAGGGGGGACCACTCTCTCGGGGCAGTACTTC. It translates to CASSLGGTTLSGQYF. Drawing the rest from reference TRBV13 and TRBJ2-7, the complete variable domain is AAGVIQSPRHLIKEKRETATLKCYPIPRHDTVYWYQQGPGQDPQFLISFYEKMQSDKGSIPDRFSAQQFSDYHSELNMSSLELGDSALYFCASSLGGTTLSGQYFGPGTRLTVT.